This TCR beta chain originates from a study of blood T cell repertoires in COVID-19. Data came from immunoSEQ multiplex PCR; TCRdb stores just in-frame clones and leaves some out. The sample yields 75,000 to 95,000 clones, about 80% seen once. Source material: peripheral blood. The origin of this receptor is a woman between 35 and 50 years old with active or convalescent COVID-19.

The CDR3 loop reads CASSPTGAHTQYF. The CDR3 coding sequence is TGTGCCAGCAGTCCCACAGGGGCCCATACGCAGTATTTT. The genes are TRBV28 and TRBJ2-3, with TRBD1 matching 7 bases. The CDR3 loop spans 13 amino acids. V shed 5 bases and J 7 bases; nucleotides not matched to a gene: 6. Germline lookup yields CDR1 MDHEN and CDR2 SYDVKM.